Below are 22 T cell receptor beta chains sequenced from a single sample in a study of CD8+CD57+ T cells in acquired aplastic anemia. TCR beta VDJ and CDR3 profiles were obtained from a genomic DNA template. TCRdb re-called the reads through MiXCR, storing one row per CDR3 protein. The data contain some 210,000 distinct CDR3 sequences, 60% to 65% of them singletons. The specimen sequenced was sorted CD4+, CD8+, or CD8+CD57+ T cells (not recorded which) from PBMCs. The receptors shown here come from a human donor in good health.

This chain connects TRBV10-3 to TRBJ1-3, with 8 bases that match TRBD1. The CDR3 has 14 residues. Looked up from germline, CDR1 is ENHRY and CDR2 is SYGVKD. The V and J ends lost 4 bases and 7 bases, in that order; junction bases with no gene match: 6. CDR3 bases: TGTGCCATCAGTGCCTCGGACAGGGTGAACACCATATATTTT. Protein sequence: CAISASDRVNTIYF.

A note on this clonotype: The junction departs from germline at one end; a sequencing error may be responsible. The chain uses TRBV29-1 and TRBJ2-6, with 9 bases identical to TRBD1. Looked up from germline, CDR1 is SQVTM and CDR2 is ANQGSEA. CDR3 size: 11 residues. The CDR3 bases are TGCAGCGTGACAGGGGGGTCCCCTGAAGCTTTC. It translates to CSVTGGSPEAF.

A word on this clonotype: The junction does not match germline at one end; this may be a read error. The chain employs TRBV27 and TRBJ1-5, with a possible D match to TRBD1 (6 bases). Germline V gene data show CDR1 as MNHEY and CDR2 as SMNVEV (reference sequence). The CDR3 sequence is 15 residues long. As DNA, the CDR3 is TGTGCCAGCGGTCCCCAACAGGGAAATAATCAGCTCCAGCATTTT. It codes for CASGPQQGNNQLQHF.

This clonotype occurred a few times. A much larger clone differs by one base, so this may be a read error. The chain carries TRBV5-4 and TRBJ2-1, with TRBD1 matching 10 bases. Germline CDR1 and CDR2: SGHNT and YYREEE (reference sequence). V shed 4 bases and J 10 bases; nucleotides not matched to a gene: 11. This CDR3 is 15 amino acids long. The CDR3 DNA is TGTGCCAGCAGCACCGGACAGGGGGAGACCTACGAGCAGTTCTTC. Protein: CASSTGQGETYEQFF.

This clonotype showed up just once. The chain has TRBV20-1 and TRBJ2-7; 7 bases are shared with TRBD2. The CDR3 has 13 amino acids. Germline V CDR1 and CDR2: DFQATT, SNEGSKA (reference sequence). The V and J ends lost 6 bases and 2 bases, in that order; junction bases with no gene match: 7. CDR3 in DNA: TGCAGTGCAAAGGGCGGGGGTACCTACGAGCAGTACTTC. Translated: CSAKGGGTYEQYF.

The table lists this clonotype with many counts. The gene calls are TRBV20-1 and TRBJ1-2; no reliable D call. This CDR3 is built from 11 residues. The V gene's germline CDR1 is DFQATT and CDR2 SNEGSKA (reference sequence). The V and J ends lost 7 bases and 5 bases respectively, with 11 bases between them. CDR3 in DNA: TGCAGTGGGTCGTGGGAATATGGCTACACCTTC. This translates into CSGSWEYGYTF.

The V and J genes are TRBV10-2 and TRBJ2-7; 8 nucleotides agree with TRBD1. V shed 7 bases, J shed 2 bases, and the junction held 7 bases outside the gene matches. The CDR3 loop spans 14 amino acids. Germline CDR1 WSHSY, CDR2 SAAADI. The CDR3 region is CASISTGGTYEQYF. The CDR3 nucleotides are TGCGCCAGCATAAGCACAGGGGGGACCTACGAGCAGTACTTC.

This clonotype occurred many times. The chain employs TRBV7-9 and TRBJ2-5; D remains unclear. Germline values: CDR1 SEHNR, CDR2 FQNEAQ (reference sequence). The CDR3 spans 15 residues. Trimming left V 5 bases short and J 1 base short, with 14 bases between. The CDR3 DNA sequence: TGTGCCAGCAGCGTAGATAAAGGACCCCAAGAGACCCAGTACTTC. It codes for CASSVDKGPQETQYF.

In its sample, this clonotype was seen many times. The chain couples TRBV7-2 to TRBJ1-2, with 9 bases lining up with TRBD1. Looked up from germline, CDR1 is SGHTA and CDR2 is FQGNSA. V gave up 4 bases and J gave up 8 bases; unmatched junction bases: 11. CDR3 length: 15 residues. CDR3 sequence reads: CASSWKPGQGDGYTF. CDR3 nucleotides: TGTGCCAGCAGCTGGAAACCGGGACAGGGTGACGGCTACACCTTC. Based on the CDR3 plus reference TRBV7-2 and TRBJ1-2, the full variable domain is GAGVSQSPSNKVTEKGKDVELRCDPISGHTALYWYRQSLGQGLEFLIYFQGNSAPDKSGLPSDRFSAERTGGSVSTLTIQRTQQEDSAVYLCASSWKPGQGDGYTFGSGTRLTVV.

This clonotype showed up many times. The chain carries TRBV15 and TRBJ1-1; D is ambiguous. This CDR3 has 13 residues. V was cut by 4 bases and J by 5 bases, with 11 bases left in between. Germline V lookup: CDR1 LNHNV, CDR2 YYDKDF (reference sequence). The CDR3 nucleotides read TGTGCCACCAGCAATCACGGGGAGACTGAAGCTTTCTTT. Translation: CATSNHGETEAFF.

The gene calls are TRBV7-9 and TRBJ2-5; 8 bases are shared with TRBD2. This CDR3 has 16 amino acids. Trimming took 2 bases from V and 4 from J; bases not matched to a gene: 9. Germline V gives CDR1 SEHNR, CDR2 FQNEAQ (reference sequence). CDR3 loop: CASSLRGGPTSETQYF. CDR3 sequence (DNA): TGTGCCAGCAGCTTACGGGGGGGACCTACGTCAGAGACCCAGTACTTC.

This clonotype was found many times. The chain carries TRBV3-1 and TRBJ2-7; unclear D gene. The CDR3 runs 14 residues. The germline gives CDR1 LGHDT, CDR2 YNNKEL (reference sequence). V was shortened by 3 bases and J by 4 bases, with 13 bases between the two germline ends. Here the CDR3 DNA reads TGTGCCAGCAGCCAGGGCCCAGGACCATACGAGCAGTACTTC. It encodes CASSQGPGPYEQYF.

The gene calls are TRBV19 and TRBJ2-3; possible D gene TRBD1, 6 bases. The CDR3 covers 14 residues. V was trimmed by 5 bases and J by 2 bases, leaving 11 bases between them. CDR1 and CDR2 (germline): LNHDA, SQIVND (reference sequence). The CDR3 bases are TGTGCCAGTAGTTCAGGGGCACACACAGATACGCAGTATTTT. Protein: CASSSGAHTDTQYF.

The chain recombines TRBV10-3 with TRBJ2-7; 7 bases fit TRBD2. The CDR3 contains 14 residues. V shed 3 bases and J 5 bases; nucleotides not matched to a gene: 7. Germline CDR1 and CDR2: ENHRY and SYGVKD. CDR3 sequence: CAISDYGLVHEQYF. DNA of the CDR3: TGTGCCATCAGTGACTACGGACTAGTCCACGAGCAGTACTTC.

V is TRBV2 and J is TRBJ1-3; 10 bases are shared with TRBD1. The CDR3 loop spans 14 amino acids. Trimming at V came to 6 bases and at J to 4 bases, leaving 3 bases not matched to a gene. Germline CDR1 is SNHLY and CDR2 is FYNNEI. CDR3 sequence: CASRRDRGGNTIYF. The CDR3 coding sequence is TGTGCCAGCAGACGGGACAGGGGAGGAAACACCATATATTTT.

The chain couples TRBV7-8 to TRBJ1-5; D is uncertain. The germline gives CDR1 SGHVS, CDR2 FQNEAQ. The CDR3 runs to 14 residues. Trimming shortened V by 1 base and J by 0 bases, and 4 bases separated the two germline ends. The CDR3 region has the DNA TGTGCCAGCAGCTTAGGCCTTAGCAATCAGCCCCAGCATTTT. Protein: CASSLGLSNQPQHF.

V is TRBV5-1 and J is TRBJ2-7, with a possible D match to TRBD1 (6 bases). The germline gives CDR1 SGHRS, CDR2 YFSETQ. The CDR3 is 13 amino acids. V gave up 6 bases and J gave up 0 bases, with 10 bases separating them. The CDR3: CASTQGSSYEQYF. Here the CDR3 DNA reads TGCGCCAGCACCCAGGGGTCCTCCTACGAGCAGTACTTC.

Concerning this clonotype: This sequence may be a read error, since a much larger clone differs from it by one base. The chain recombines TRBV11-2 with TRBJ1-1, with a tentative D call TRBD1 (6 bases). CDR3 length: 15 amino acids. Germline V gives CDR1 SGHAT, CDR2 FQNNGV. The CDR3: CASSLQTGWNAEAFF. The CDR3, as DNA: TGTGCCAGCAGCTTACAGACAGGCTGGAACGCTGAAGCTTTCTTT.

A few counts support this clonotype. The chain is built from TRBV29-1 and TRBJ1-6; D not certain. The CDR3 has 15 amino acids. Germline lookup yields CDR1 SQVTM and CDR2 ANQGSEA. V lost 5 bases and J lost 0, with 11 bases in between. In DNA, the CDR3 is TGCAGCGTTCGAATCGGCAGCTCCTATAATTCACCCCTCCACTTT. This sequence encodes CSVRIGSSYNSPLHF.

This clonotype has at least ten counts. This chain connects TRBV4-2 to TRBJ2-7, with TRBD1 identical over 9 bases. The CDR3 has 17 amino acids. V shed 0 bases, J shed 2 bases, and the junction held 8 bases outside the gene matches. Germline CDR1 is LGHNA and CDR2 is YNFKEQ. CDR3 DNA: TGTGCCAGCAGCCAAGATCGGGGACAGGGAGTAGCCTACGAGCAGTACTTC. Translated, it gives CASSQDRGQGVAYEQYF.

The chain carries TRBV20-1 and TRBJ1-5; D not certain. The V end was cut by 3 bases, the J end by 4 bases, with 7 bases between. The CDR3 runs 12 residues. Germline V lookup: CDR1 DFQATT, CDR2 SNEGSKA (reference sequence). This CDR3 is CSASGGNQPQHF. In DNA, the CDR3 is TGCAGTGCTAGCGGAGGGAATCAGCCCCAGCATTTT.

This chain connects TRBV15 to TRBJ2-7; weak D call: TRBD2 (6 bases). V was trimmed by 5 bases and J by 6 bases, leaving 26 bases between them. The CDR3 is made up of 17 amino acids. The V gene's germline CDR1 is LNHNV and CDR2 YYDKDF (reference sequence). CDR3 residues: CATSETLAPGLSCEQYF. As DNA, the CDR3 is TGTGCCACCAGCGAGACCTTGGCCCCGGGACTGAGCTGCGAGCAGTACTTC.